This T cell receptor beta chain appears in the sequencing data of a study of control samples from healthy donors and cancer patients (dated by TCRdb to the early 2020s). A remark on this clone: The antigen it recognizes is unknown. One base away there is no much larger clone; base qualities are not given.

Library creation used the immunoSEQ multiplex PCR assay. TCRdb re-hosts the immuneACCESS table, in-frame sequences only. Its copies lack some clones; in the studies checked, an unresolved V gene accounts for under half of them, and the cause for the rest is not known. For this sample there are about 84,000 clones; 80% to 90% appear just once. The top ten constitute around 10% of the sample. The CDR3 contains 15 residues, cysteine and phenylalanine counted. Only CDR3 DNA remains: 45 bases, in frame from the first base. CDR1 and CDR2 were assigned from the germline V gene (reference sequence) as GTSNPN and SVGIG. Deletion took 1 base off V and 7 bases off J, with a span of 19 bases between the germline ends.

The receptor comes from a man between 60 and 70 years old with head and neck cancer. The sample taken for sequencing was PBMCs. The rearranged chain carries TRBV30 and TRBJ1-2, with TRBD1 as a weak D call on 6 bases. The encoded CDR3 is CAWSGGWGALGGYTF. In nucleotide form, the sequence is TGTGCCTGGAGTGGAGGTTGGGGGGCCTTGGGTGGCTACACCTTC.